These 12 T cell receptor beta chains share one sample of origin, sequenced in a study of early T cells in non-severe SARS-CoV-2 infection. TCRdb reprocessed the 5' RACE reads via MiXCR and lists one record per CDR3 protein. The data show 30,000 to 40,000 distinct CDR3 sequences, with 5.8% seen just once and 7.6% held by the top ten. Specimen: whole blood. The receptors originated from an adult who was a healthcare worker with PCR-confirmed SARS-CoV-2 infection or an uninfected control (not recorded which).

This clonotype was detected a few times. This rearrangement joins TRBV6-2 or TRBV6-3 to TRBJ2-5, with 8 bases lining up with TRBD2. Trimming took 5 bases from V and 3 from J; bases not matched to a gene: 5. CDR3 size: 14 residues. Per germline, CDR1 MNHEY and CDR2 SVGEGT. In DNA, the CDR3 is TGTGCCAGCAGTACCTCGCGGGGGGAAGAGACCCAGTACTTC. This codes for CASSTSRGEETQYF.

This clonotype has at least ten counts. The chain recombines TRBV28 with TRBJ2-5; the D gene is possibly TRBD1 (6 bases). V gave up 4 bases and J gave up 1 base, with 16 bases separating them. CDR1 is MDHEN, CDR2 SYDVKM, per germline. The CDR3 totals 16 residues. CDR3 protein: CASSSPGQTIQETQYF. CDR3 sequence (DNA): TGTGCCAGCAGTTCCCCCGGACAGACCATCCAAGAGACCCAGTACTTC.

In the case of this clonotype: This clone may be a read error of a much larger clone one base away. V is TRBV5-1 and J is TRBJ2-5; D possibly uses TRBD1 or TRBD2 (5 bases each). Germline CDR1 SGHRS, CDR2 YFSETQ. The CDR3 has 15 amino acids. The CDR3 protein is CASSRGATRQETQNF. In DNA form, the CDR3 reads TGCGCCAGCAGCCGAGGGGCTACCCGTCAAGAGACCCAGAACTTC.

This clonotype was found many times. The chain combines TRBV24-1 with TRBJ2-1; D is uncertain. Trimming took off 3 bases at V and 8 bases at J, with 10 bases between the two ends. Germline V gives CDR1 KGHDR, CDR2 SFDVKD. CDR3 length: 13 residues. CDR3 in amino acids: CATSDPGSYEQFF. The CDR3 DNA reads TGTGCCACCAGTGATCCAGGAAGTTATGAGCAGTTCTTC.

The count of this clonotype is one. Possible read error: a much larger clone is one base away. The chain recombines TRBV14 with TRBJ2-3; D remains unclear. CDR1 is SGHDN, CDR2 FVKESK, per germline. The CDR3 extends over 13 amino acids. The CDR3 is CASNTVGTDMQYF. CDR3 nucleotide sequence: TGTGCCAGCAACACTGTCGGTACAGATATGCAGTATTTT.

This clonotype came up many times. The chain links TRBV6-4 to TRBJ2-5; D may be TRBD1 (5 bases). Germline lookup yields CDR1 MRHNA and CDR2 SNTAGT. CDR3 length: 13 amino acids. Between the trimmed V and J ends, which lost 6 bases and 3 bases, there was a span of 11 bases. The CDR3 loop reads CASSQTEKETQYF. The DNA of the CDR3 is TGTGCCAGCAGCCAGACAGAAAAAGAGACCCAGTACTTC.

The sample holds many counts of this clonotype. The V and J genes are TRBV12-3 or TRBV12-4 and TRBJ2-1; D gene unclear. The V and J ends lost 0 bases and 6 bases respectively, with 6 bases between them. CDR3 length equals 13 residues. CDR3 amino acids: CASSLAMSNEQFF. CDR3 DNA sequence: TGTGCCAGCAGTTTAGCGATGTCCAATGAGCAGTTCTTC.

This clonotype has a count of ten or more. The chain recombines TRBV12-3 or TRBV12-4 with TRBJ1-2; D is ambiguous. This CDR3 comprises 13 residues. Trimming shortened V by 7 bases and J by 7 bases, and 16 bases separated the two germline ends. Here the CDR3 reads CASTPAPGFGYTF. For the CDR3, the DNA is TGTGCCAGCACACCGGCGCCGGGGTTTGGCTACACCTTC.

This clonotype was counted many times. The DNA for the CDR3 is TGTGCCACCAAGGACACCGTCGGAACCGGGGAGCTGTTTTTT. As protein: CATKDTVGTGELFF. V and J are TRBV10-3 and TRBJ2-2; D might be TRBD1 (5 bases). Trimming left V 10 bases short and J 5 bases short, with 17 bases between. The length of the CDR3 is 14 residues. Germline V gives CDR1 ENHRY, CDR2 SYGVKD.

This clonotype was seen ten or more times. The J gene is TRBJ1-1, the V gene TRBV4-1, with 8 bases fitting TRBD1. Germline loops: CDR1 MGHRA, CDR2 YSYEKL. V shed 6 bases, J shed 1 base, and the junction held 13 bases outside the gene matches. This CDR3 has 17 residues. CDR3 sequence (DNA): TGCGCCAGCAGACGGGGACTAGGGACAGGAGGGAACACTGAAGCTTTCTTT. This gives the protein CASRRGLGTGGNTEAFF.

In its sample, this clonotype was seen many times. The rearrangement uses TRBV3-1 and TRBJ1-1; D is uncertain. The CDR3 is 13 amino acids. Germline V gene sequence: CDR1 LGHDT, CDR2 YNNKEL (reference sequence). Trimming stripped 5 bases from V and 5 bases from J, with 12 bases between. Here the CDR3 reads CASSTTSKTEAFF. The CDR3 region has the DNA TGTGCCAGCAGCACAACTTCCAAGACTGAAGCTTTCTTT.

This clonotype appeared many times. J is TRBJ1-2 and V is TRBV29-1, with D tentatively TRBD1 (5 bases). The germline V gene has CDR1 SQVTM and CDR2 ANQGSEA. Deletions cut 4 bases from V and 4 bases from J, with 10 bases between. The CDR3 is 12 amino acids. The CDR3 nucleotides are TGCAGCGTTGTAGACAGAATCTATGGCTACACCTTC. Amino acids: CSVVDRIYGYTF.